This passage covers 20 T cell receptor beta chains from one sample sequenced in a study of T cell repertoires in cytomegalovirus infection. TCRdb reprocessed the reads via MiXCR and lists one record per CDR3 protein. This sample has around 290,000 distinct CDR3 sequences, with roughly 23% found just once. Sequencing used PBMCs. The receptors here all came from a human donor in good health (CMV status not recorded). Some clones in this sample may be carry-over from other donors' samples.

This clonotype was seen only a few times. This rearrangement joins TRBV6-5 to TRBJ2-7; D call uncertain. The CDR3 extends over 13 amino acids. Trimming shortened V by 4 bases and J by 1 base, and 8 bases separated the two germline ends. Germline V gene data show CDR1 as MNHEY and CDR2 as SVGAGI. DNA of the CDR3: TGTGCCAGCAGTTCGGACCAATCCTACGAGCAGTACTTC. This translates into CASSSDQSYEQYF.

In its sample, this clonotype was seen a few times. The chain joins TRBV7-6 to TRBJ1-5; D is undetermined. The CDR3 totals 17 residues. From germline, CDR1 is SGHVS and CDR2 FNYEAQ. V lost 1 base and J lost 2, with 15 bases in between. The CDR3 DNA reads as TGTGCCAGCAGCTTAGGGTTGGGAGGGATTGGCAATCAGCCCCAGCATTTT. This encodes CASSLGLGGIGNQPQHF. The entire variable domain, with the rest obtained from reference TRBV7-6 and TRBJ1-5, is as follows: GAGVSQSPRYKVTKRGQDVALRCDPISGHVSLYWYRQALGQGPEFLTYFNYEAQQDKSGLPNDRFSAERPEGSISTLTIQRTEQRDSAMYRCASSLGLGGIGNQPQHFGDGTRLSIL.

The genes are TRBV19 and TRBJ2-2; the D is unclear. CDR1 is LNHDA, CDR2 SQIVND, per germline (reference sequence). V gave up 2 bases and J gave up 8 bases, with 3 bases separating them. The CDR3 has 11 amino acids. The CDR3 spells CASSIRGELFF. CDR3 bases: TGTGCCAGTAGTATAAGGGGGGAGCTGTTTTTT. Based on the CDR3 plus reference TRBV19 and TRBJ2-2, the full variable domain is DGGITQSPKYLFRKEGQNVTLSCEQNLNHDAMYWYRQDPGQGLRLIYYSQIVNDFQKGDIAEGYSVSREKKESFPLTVTSAQKNPTAFYLCASSIRGELFFGEGSRLTVL.

This rearrangement joins TRBV28 to TRBJ1-5, with D hard to call. The CDR3 is 16 amino acids. V shed 5 bases and J shed 2 bases, with 16 bases lying between them. CDR1 is MDHEN, CDR2 SYDVKM, per germline. This CDR3 reads CASSPYLGAGNQPQHF. In DNA, the CDR3 is TGTGCCAGCAGTCCTTACCTCGGTGCGGGCAATCAGCCCCAGCATTTT.

This clonotype was seen repeatedly, ten times or more. The chain uses TRBV7-2 and TRBJ1-1; 7 bases are a match to TRBD1. Germline loops: CDR1 SGHTA, CDR2 FQGNSA. V was pared by 5 bases and J by 6 bases, with 12 bases of the junction left unmatched. CDR3 length: 15 residues. The CDR3 bases are TGTGCCAGCAGCAAACGGACAGGCTACTACGCTGAAGCTTTCTTT. Protein sequence: CASSKRTGYYAEAFF.

This clonotype was seen only a few times. This rearrangement joins TRBV28 to TRBJ1-4, with no clear D. V was trimmed by 2 bases and J by 1 base, leaving 17 bases between them. Germline V gives CDR1 MDHEN, CDR2 SYDVKM. The CDR3 has 18 residues. The CDR3 sequence: CASSLIGFPYGTNEKLFF. In DNA, the CDR3 is TGTGCCAGCAGTTTAATAGGGTTTCCGTACGGAACTAATGAAAAACTGTTTTTT.

The sample holds a few counts of this clonotype. V is TRBV4-2 and J is TRBJ2-2, with D uncertain. Germline CDR1 and CDR2: LGHNA and YNFKEQ. The CDR3 runs 12 residues. Trimming took 0 bases from V and 8 from J, leaving 4 bases between them. The CDR3 DNA reads as TGTGCCAGCAGCCAAGAATTGGGGGAGCTGTTTTTT. It specifies CASSQELGELFF.

The chain links TRBV28 to TRBJ1-3; the match to TRBD1 covers 7 bases. The V segment lost 7 bases and the J segment 3 bases; nucleotides outside the gene matches: 6. The germline CDR1 and CDR2 sequences are MDHEN and SYDVKM. The length of the CDR3 is 14 residues. The DNA for the CDR3 is TGTGCCAGCATAACTACAGGGGTTGGAAACACCATATATTTT. As protein: CASITTGVGNTIYF.

This chain joins TRBV6-5 and TRBJ2-3, with TRBD2 matching over 14 bases. The CDR3 has 15 amino acids. Losses at the gene ends were 6 bases for V and 5 bases for J; bases not matched to a gene: 4. CDR1 is MNHEY and CDR2 is SVGAGI in the germline V gene. This CDR3 reads CASRRLAGGGDTQYF. CDR3 bases: TGTGCCAGCAGGAGACTAGCGGGAGGGGGAGATACGCAGTATTTT.

The chain uses TRBV28 and TRBJ2-7, with unresolved D. Germline V lookup: CDR1 MDHEN, CDR2 SYDVKM. The V end was cut by 5 bases, the J end by 4 bases, with 6 bases between. This CDR3 comprises 11 residues. CDR3 in amino acids: CASSDEYEQYF. CDR3 DNA: TGTGCCAGCAGTGACGAGTACGAGCAGTACTTC.

The chain carries TRBV30 and TRBJ2-3; possibly TRBD2 for D (6 bases). CDR3 length: 13 residues. V lost 4 bases and J 0 bases, leaving 8 bases between the germline ends. The germline gives CDR1 GTSNPN, CDR2 SVGIG (reference sequence). CDR3 residues: CAWIGGSTDTQYF. CDR3 bases: TGTGCCTGGATCGGGGGTAGCACAGATACGCAGTATTTT.

This sequence joins TRBV11-2 and TRBJ2-4; possibly TRBD1 for D (6 bases). Germline CDR1 is SGHAT and CDR2 is FQNNGV. Trimming took off 0 bases at V and 6 bases at J, with 12 bases between the two ends. The CDR3 extends over 15 amino acids. CDR3 amino acids: CASSLDLSRGNIQYF. The CDR3, as DNA: TGTGCCAGCAGCTTAGATCTAAGCAGGGGAAACATTCAGTACTTC.

This clonotype was seen only a few times. This chain uses TRBV11-2 with TRBJ2-7, with D possibly TRBD2 on 6 matching bases. Per the germline V gene, CDR1 is SGHAT and CDR2 is FQNNGV. Trimming took 5 bases from V and 0 from J, leaving 14 bases between them. The CDR3 is made up of 15 amino acids. CDR3 sequence (DNA): TGTGCCAGCAGCCCACTAGCACTTAGCTCCTACGAGCAGTACTTC. Translated, it gives CASSPLALSSYEQYF.

There are a few counts of this clonotype. The chain links TRBV11-2 to TRBJ2-6; D gene uncertain. The CDR3 loop spans 15 amino acids. V was pared by 0 bases and J by 9 bases, with 12 bases between. CDR1 and CDR2 (germline): SGHAT, FQNNGV. The CDR3 DNA sequence: TGTGCCAGCAGCTTAGATCGAATAGGGAACAACGTCCTGACTTTC. Its translation is CASSLDRIGNNVLTF.

This clonotype was detected ten times or more. This chain uses TRBV7-2 with TRBJ2-2; TRBD2 agrees at 13 bases. The V and J ends lost 11 bases and 4 bases, in that order; junction bases with no gene match: 10. The CDR3 sequence is 16 residues long. The germline CDR1 and CDR2 sequences are SGHTA and FQGNSA. This CDR3 reads CAWKLAGGPGTGELFF. The CDR3 nucleotides are TGTGCCTGGAAACTAGCGGGAGGGCCTGGCACCGGGGAGCTGTTTTTT.

The chain recombines TRBV25-1 with TRBJ2-5; possibly TRBD2 for D (6 bases). Germline-derived CDR1 and CDR2 are MGHDK and SYGVNS. This CDR3 spans 15 amino acids. Between the trimmed V and J ends, which lost 0 bases and 3 bases, there was a span of 11 bases. Here the CDR3 reads CASSEYSGVEETQYF. The CDR3 coding sequence is TGTGCCAGCAGTGAATATTCGGGGGTAGAAGAGACCCAGTACTTC.

The chain links TRBV5-1 to TRBJ2-7; the D gene is possibly TRBD1 (6 bases). CDR3 length: 15 amino acids. The V and J ends lost 1 base and 3 bases respectively, with 14 bases between them. Germline lookup yields CDR1 SGHRS and CDR2 YFSETQ. This CDR3 reads CASSLPGTQIYEQYF. Here the CDR3 DNA reads TGCGCCAGCAGCTTGCCCGGGACACAAATCTACGAGCAGTACTTC.

In its sample, this clonotype was seen many times. V usage is TRBV7-2 and J usage is TRBJ2-2; D ambiguous. There are 13 residues in the CDR3. Germline assignment: CDR1 SGHTA and CDR2 FQGNSA. The V and J ends lost 6 bases and 5 bases respectively, with 10 bases between them. CDR3 sequence: CASSLRRTGELFF. In nucleotides, the CDR3 is TGTGCCAGCAGTTTGCGCCGAACCGGGGAGCTGTTTTTT.

The chain is built from TRBV2 and TRBJ2-3; D is unresolved. V gave up 5 bases and J gave up 7 bases, with 10 bases separating them. The CDR3 has 12 residues. CDR1 is SNHLY and CDR2 is FYNNEI in the germline V gene. In nucleotides, the CDR3 is TGTGCCAGCAGTACTCGACCCTATACGCAGTATTTT. Translating it yields CASSTRPYTQYF.

This clonotype was recorded at least ten times. The rearrangement links TRBV7-2 to TRBJ2-1, with 7 bases matching TRBD2. The CDR3 is made up of 11 amino acids. Germline CDR1 is SGHTA and CDR2 is FQGNSA. The V segment lost 1 base and the J segment 15 bases; nucleotides outside the gene matches: 3. The CDR3 region has the DNA TGTGCCAGCAGCTTAGTGCGGGAGTGGTTCTTC. Translating it yields CASSLVREWFF.